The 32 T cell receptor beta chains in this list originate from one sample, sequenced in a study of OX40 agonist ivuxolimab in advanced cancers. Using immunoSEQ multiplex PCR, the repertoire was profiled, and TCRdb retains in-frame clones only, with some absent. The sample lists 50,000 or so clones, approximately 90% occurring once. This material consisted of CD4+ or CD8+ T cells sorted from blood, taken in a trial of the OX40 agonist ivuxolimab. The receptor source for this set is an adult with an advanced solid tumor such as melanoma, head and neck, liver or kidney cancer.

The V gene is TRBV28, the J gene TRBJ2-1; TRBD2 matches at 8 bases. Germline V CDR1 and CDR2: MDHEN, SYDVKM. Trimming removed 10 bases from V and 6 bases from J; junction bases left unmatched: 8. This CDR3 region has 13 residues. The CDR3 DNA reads TGTGCCACCGAGCGGGAGAGCGGCAATGAGCAGTTCTTC. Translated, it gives CATERESGNEQFF.

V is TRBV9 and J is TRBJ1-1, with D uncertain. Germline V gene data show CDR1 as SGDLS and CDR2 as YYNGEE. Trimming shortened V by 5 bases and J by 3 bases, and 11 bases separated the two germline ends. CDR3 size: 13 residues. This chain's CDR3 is CASSFTEYTEAFF. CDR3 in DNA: TGTGCCAGCAGTTTTACAGAATACACTGAAGCTTTCTTT.

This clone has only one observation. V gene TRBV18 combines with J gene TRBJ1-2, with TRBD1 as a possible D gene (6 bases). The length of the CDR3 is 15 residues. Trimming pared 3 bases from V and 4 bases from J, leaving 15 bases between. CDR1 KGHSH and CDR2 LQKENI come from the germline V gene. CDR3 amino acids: CASSPRTVEGYGYTF. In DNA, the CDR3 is TGTGCCAGCTCACCCCGGACAGTAGAGGGCTATGGCTACACCTTC.

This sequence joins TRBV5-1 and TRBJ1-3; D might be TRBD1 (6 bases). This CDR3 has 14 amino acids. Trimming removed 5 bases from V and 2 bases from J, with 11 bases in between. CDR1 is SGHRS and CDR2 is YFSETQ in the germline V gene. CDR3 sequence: CASRLRTAGNTIYF. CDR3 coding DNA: TGCGCCAGCAGACTGAGGACAGCTGGAAACACCATATATTTT.

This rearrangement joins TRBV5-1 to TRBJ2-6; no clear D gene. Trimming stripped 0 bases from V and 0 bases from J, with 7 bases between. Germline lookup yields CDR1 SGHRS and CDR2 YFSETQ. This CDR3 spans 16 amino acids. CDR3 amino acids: CASSLVPSSGANVLTF. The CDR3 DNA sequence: TGCGCCAGCAGCTTGGTACCAAGCTCTGGGGCCAACGTCCTGACTTTC.

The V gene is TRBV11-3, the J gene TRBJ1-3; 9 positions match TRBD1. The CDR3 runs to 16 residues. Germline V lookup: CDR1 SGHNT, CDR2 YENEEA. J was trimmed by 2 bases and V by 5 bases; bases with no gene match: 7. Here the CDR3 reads CASSANTGGTGNTIYF. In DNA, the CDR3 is TGTGCCAGCAGCGCCAACACAGGGGGCACTGGAAACACCATATATTTT.

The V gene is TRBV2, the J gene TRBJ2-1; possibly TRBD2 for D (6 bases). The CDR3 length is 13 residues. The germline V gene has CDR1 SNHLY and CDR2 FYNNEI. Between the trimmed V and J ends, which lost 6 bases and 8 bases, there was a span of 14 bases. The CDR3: CASSTGVWDEQFF. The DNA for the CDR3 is TGTGCCAGCAGCACGGGAGTCTGGGATGAGCAGTTCTTC.

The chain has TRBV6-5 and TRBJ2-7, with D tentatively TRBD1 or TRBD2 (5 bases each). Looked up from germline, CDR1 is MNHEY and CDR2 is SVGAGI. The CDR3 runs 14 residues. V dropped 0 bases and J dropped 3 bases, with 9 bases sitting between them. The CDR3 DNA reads TGTGCCAGCAGTTACTCGTCTGGGGGCTACGAGCAGTACTTC. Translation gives CASSYSSGGYEQYF.

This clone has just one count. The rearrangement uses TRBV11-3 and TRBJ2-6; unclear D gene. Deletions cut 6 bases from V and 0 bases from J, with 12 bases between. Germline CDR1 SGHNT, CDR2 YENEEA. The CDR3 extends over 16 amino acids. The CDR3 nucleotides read TGTGCCAGCAGTCGACTCCCAAGCTCTGGGGCCAACGTCCTGACTTTC. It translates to CASSRLPSSGANVLTF.

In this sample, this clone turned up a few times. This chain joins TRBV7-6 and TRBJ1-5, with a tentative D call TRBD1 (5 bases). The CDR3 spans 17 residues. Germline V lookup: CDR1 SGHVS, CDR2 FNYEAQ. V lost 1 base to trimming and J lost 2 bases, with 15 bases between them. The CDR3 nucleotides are TGTGCCAGCAGCTTAGGAGTGGGGCAGGGTGGCAATCAGCCCCAGCATTTT. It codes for CASSLGVGQGGNQPQHF.

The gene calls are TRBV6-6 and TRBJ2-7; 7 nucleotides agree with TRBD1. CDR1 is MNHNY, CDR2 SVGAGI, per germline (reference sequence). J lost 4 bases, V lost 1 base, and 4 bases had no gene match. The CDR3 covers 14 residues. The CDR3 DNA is TGTGCCAGCAGTTACTTCGAGGGGGCTTACGAGCAGTACTTC. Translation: CASSYFEGAYEQYF.

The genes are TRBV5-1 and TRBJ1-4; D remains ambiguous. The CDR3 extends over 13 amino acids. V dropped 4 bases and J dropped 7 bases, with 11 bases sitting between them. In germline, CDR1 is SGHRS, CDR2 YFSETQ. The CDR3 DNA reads TGCGCCAGCAGCCGCGGCGGGGTTGAAAAACTGTTTTTT. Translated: CASSRGGVEKLFF.

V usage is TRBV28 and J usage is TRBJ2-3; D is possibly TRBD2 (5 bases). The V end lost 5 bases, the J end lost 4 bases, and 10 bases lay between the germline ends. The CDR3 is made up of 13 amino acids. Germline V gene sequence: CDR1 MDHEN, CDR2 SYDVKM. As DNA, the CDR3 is TGTGCCAGCAGTACCGGAGCGGCAGATACGCAGTATTTT. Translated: CASSTGAADTQYF.

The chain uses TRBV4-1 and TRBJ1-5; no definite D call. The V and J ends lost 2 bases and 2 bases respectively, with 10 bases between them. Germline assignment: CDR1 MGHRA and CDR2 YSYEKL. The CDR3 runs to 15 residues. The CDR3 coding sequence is TGCGCCAGCAGCCAACAAGCATCTGGCAATCAGCCCCAGCATTTT. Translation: CASSQQASGNQPQHF.

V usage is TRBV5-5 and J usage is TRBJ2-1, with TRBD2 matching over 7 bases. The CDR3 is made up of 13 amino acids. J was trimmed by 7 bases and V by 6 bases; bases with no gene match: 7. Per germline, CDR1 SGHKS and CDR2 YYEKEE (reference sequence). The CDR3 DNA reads TGTGCCAGCACTAGCGGATGGGGGAATGAGCAGTTCTTC. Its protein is CASTSGWGNEQFF.

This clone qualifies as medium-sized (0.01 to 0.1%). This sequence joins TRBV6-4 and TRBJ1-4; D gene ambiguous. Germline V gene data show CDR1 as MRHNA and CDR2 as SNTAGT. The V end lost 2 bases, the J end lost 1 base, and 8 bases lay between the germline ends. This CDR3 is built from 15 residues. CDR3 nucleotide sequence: TGTGCCAGCAGTGACGCAGGCAGAACTAATGAAAAACTGTTTTTT. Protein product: CASSDAGRTNEKLFF.

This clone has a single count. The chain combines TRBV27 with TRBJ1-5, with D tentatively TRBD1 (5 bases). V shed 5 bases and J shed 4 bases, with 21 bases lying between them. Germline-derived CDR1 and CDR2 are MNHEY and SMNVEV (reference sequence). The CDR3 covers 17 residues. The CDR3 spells CASSRRGGVGANQPQHF. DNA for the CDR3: TGTGCCAGCAGTCGCCGCGGGGGTGTTGGTGCAAATCAGCCCCAGCATTTT.

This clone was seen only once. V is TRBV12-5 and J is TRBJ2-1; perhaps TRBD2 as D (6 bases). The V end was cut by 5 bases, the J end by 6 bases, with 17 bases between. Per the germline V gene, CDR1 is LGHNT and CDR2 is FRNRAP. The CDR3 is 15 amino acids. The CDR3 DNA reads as TGTGCTAGTGGTGGGGGTAGCCCCGGGGGCAATGAGCAGTTCTTC. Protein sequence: CASGGGSPGGNEQFF.

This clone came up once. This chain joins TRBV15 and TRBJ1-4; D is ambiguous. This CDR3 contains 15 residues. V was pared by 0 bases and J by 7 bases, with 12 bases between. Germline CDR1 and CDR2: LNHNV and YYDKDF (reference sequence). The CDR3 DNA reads TGTGCCACCAGCAGAGATCCGGGTTTCGGTGAAAAACTGTTTTTT. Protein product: CATSRDPGFGEKLFF.

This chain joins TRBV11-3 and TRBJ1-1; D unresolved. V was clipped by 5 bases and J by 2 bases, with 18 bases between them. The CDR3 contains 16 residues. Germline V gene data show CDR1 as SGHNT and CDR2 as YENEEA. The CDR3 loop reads CASSPSGPSANTEAFF. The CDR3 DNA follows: TGTGCCAGCAGCCCCAGCGGGCCATCGGCTAACACTGAAGCTTTCTTT.

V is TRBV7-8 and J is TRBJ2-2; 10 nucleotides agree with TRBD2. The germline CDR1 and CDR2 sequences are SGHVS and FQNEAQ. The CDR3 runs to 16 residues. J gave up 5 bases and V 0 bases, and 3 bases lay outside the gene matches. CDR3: CASSLAVAGGTGELFF. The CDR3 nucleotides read TGTGCCAGCAGCTTAGCTGTAGCGGGAGGTACCGGGGAGCTGTTTTTT.

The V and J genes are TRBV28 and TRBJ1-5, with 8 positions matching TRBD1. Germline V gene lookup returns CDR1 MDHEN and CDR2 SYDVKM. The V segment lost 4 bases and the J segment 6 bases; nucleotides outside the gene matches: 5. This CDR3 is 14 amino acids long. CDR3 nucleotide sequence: TGTGCCAGCAGTTCCTCAGGGGGCATTCAGCCCCAGCATTTT. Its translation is CASSSSGGIQPQHF.

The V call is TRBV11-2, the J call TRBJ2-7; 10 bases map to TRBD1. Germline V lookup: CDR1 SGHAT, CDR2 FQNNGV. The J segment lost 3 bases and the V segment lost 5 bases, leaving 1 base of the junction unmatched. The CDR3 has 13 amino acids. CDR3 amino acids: CASSRTGGYEQYF. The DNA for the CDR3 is TGTGCCAGCAGCCGGACAGGGGGCTACGAGCAGTACTTC.

CDR3 sequence: CASRETDGELFF. The CDR3 DNA is TGTGCCAGCAGGGAGACGGACGGGGAGCTGTTTTTT. The gene calls are TRBV11-2 and TRBJ2-2; D is unresolved. CDR3 length: 12 residues. The V end lost 6 bases, the J end lost 7 bases, and 9 bases lay between the germline ends. The germline CDR1 and CDR2 sequences are SGHAT and FQNNGV.

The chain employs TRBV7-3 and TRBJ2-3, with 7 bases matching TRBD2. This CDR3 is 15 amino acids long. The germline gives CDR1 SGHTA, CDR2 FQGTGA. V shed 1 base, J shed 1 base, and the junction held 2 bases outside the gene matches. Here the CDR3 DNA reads TGTGCCAGCAGCTTAAATGGGGGGGGCACAGATACGCAGTATTTT. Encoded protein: CASSLNGGGTDTQYF.

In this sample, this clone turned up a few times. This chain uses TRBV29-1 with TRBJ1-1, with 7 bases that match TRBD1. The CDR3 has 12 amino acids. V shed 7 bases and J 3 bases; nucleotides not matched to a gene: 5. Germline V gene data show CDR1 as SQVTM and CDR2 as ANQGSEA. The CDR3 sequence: CSGERGHTEAFF. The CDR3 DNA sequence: TGCAGCGGCGAAAGGGGGCACACTGAAGCTTTCTTT. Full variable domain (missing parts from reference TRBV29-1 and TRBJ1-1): SAVISQKPSRDICQRGTSLTIQCQVDSQVTMMFWYRQQPGQSLTLIATANQGSEATYESGFVIDKFPISRPNLTFSTLTVSNMSPEDSSIYLCSGERGHTEAFFGQGTRLTVV.

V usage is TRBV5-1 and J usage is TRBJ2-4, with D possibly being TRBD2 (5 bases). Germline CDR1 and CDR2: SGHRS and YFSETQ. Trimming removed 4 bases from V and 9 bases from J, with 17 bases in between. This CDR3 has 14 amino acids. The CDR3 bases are TGCGCCAGCAGCCCCCGGGGAACTTTCGCCATTCAGTACTTC. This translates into CASSPRGTFAIQYF.

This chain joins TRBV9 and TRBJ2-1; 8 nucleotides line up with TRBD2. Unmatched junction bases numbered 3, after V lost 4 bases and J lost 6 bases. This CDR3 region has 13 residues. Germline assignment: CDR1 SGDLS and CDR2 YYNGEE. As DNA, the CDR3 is TGTGCCAGCAGCCGCGGGGGGCTCAATGAGCAGTTCTTC. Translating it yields CASSRGGLNEQFF.

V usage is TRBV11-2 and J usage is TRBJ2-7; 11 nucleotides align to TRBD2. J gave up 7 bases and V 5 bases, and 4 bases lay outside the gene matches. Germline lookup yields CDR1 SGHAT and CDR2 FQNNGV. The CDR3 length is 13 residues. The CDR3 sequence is CASSLAGGWEQYF. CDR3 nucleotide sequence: TGTGCCAGCAGCCTAGCGGGGGGCTGGGAGCAGTACTTC.

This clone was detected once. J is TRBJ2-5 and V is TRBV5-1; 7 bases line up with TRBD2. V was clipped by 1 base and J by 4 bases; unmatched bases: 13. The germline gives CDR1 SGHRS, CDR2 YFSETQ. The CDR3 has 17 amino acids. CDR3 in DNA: TGCGCCAGCAGCTTGCCCGTAGGAGCGGGAAGTATAGAGACCCAGTACTTC. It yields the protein CASSLPVGAGSIETQYF.

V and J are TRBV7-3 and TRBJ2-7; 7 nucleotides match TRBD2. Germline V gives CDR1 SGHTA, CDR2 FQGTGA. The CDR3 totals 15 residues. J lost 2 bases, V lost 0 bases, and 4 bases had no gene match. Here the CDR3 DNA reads TGTGCCAGCAGCTTAACGGGCGGGAGCCCCTACGAGCAGTACTTC. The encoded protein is CASSLTGGSPYEQYF.

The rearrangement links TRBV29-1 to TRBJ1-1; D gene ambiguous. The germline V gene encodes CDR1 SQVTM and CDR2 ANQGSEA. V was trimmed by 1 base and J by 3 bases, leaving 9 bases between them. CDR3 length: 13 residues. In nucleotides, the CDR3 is TGCAGCGTTGAAGCGGTTGGCGACACTGAAGCTTTCTTT. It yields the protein CSVEAVGDTEAFF.